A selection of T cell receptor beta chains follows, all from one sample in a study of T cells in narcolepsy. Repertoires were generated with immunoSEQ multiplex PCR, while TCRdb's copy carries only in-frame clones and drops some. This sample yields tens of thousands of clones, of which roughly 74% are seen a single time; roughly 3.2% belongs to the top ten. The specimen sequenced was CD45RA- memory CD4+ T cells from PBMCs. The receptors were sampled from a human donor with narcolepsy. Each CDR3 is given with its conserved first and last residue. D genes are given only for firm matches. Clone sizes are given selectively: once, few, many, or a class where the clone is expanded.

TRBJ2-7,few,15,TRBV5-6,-,CASSREGGSTYEQYF,TGTGCCAGCAGCAGGGAGGGGGGATCCACCTACGAGCAGTACTTC
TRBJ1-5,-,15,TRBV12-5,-,CASGREAYSNQPQHF,TGTGCTAGTGGCCGGGAGGCATATAGCAATCAGCCCCAGCATTTT
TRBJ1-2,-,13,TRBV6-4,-,CASNPGTGYGYTF,TGTGCCAGTAACCCCGGGACGGGATATGGCTACACCTTC
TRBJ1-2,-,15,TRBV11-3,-,CASSKGTGISYGYTF,TGTGCCAGCAGCAAGGGGACGGGAATTTCTTATGGCTACACCTTC
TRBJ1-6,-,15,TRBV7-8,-,CASSPNGVYNSPLHF,TGTGCCAGCAGCCCCAACGGCGTTTATAATTCACCCCTCCACTTT
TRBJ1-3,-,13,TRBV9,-,CASSAHQGNTIYF,TGTGCCAGCAGCGCCCATCAGGGAAACACCATATATTTT
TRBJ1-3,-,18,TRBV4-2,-,CASSQGLDRTHSGNTIYF,TGTGCCAGCAGCCAAGGTCTAGATCGAACACACTCTGGAAACACCATATATTTT
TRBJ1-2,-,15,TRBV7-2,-,CASSLLTGSDYGYTF,TGTGCCAGCAGCTTATTAACAGGGTCGGACTATGGCTACACCTTC
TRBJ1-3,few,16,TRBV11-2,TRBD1,CASSFRQGVAGNTIYF,TGTGCCAGCAGCTTTCGACAGGGAGTCGCTGGAAACACCATATATTTT
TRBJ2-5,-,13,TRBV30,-,CAWSVLVGETQYF,TGTGCCTGGAGTGTCCTCGTCGGGGAGACCCAGTACTTC
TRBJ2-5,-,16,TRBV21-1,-,CASSNYDSGLRETQYF,TGTGCCAGCAGCAACTACGACAGCGGGTTAAGAGAGACCCAGTACTTC
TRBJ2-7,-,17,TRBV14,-,CASSQRGTGVGSYEQYF,TGTGCCAGCAGCCAACGGGGAACGGGGGTTGGCTCCTACGAGCAGTACTTC
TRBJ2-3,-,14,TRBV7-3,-,CASSLTKEADTQYF,TGTGCCAGCAGCTTAACTAAAGAGGCAGATACGCAGTATTTT
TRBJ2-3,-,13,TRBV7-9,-,CASSLSGPDTQYF,TGTGCCAGCAGCTTATCCGGGCCAGATACGCAGTATTTT
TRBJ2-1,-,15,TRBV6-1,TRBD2,CASSESSGGAVEQFF,TGTGCCAGCAGTGAATCAAGCGGGGGGGCCGTTGAGCAGTTCTTC
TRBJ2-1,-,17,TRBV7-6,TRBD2,CASSLDPPSGGNNEQFF,TGTGCCAGCAGCTTAGATCCCCCTAGCGGGGGAAACAATGAGCAGTTCTTC
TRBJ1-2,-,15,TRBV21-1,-,CASSGRQGMCYGYTF,TGTGCCAGCAGCGGGCGACAGGGGATGTGCTATGGCTACACCTTC
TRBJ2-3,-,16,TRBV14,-,CASSRPGLGTTDTQYF,TGTGCCAGCAGCCGACCGGGACTTGGAACCACAGATACGCAGTATTTT
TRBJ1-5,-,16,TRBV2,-,CASSKEGRNSNQPQHF,TGTGCCAGCAGTAAGGAGGGACGGAATAGCAATCAGCCCCAGCATTTT
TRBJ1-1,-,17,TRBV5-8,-,CASSFQDLRGLNTEAFF,TGTGCCAGCAGCTTTCAAGATCTGAGGGGATTGAACACTGAAGCTTTCTTT
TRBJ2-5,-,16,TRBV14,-,CASSHMPGPFQETQYF,TGTGCCAGCAGCCATATGCCGGGACCCTTCCAAGAGACCCAGTACTTC
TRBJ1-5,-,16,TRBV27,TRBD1,CASSLRYRGGNQPQHF,TGTGCCAGCAGTTTAAGGTACAGGGGGGGCAATCAGCCCCAGCATTTT
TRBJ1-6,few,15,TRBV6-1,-,CASSEHRPDNSPLHF,TGTGCCAGCAGTGAACACAGGCCGGATAATTCACCCCTCCACTTT
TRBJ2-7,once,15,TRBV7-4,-,CASSLTGQGNGEQYF,TGTGCCAGCAGCTTAACCGGGCAGGGGAACGGCGAGCAGTACTTC
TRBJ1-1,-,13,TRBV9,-,CASSATMDTEAFF,TGTGCCAGCAGCGCTACCATGGACACTGAAGCTTTCTTT
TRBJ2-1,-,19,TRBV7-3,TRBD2,CASSLTPRVTSGGAHEQFF,TGTGCCAGCAGCCTAACGCCCCGGGTGACTAGCGGGGGGGCACACGAGCAGTTCTTC
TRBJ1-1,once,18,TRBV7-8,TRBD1,CASSPLPQGAPGDTEAFF,TGTGCCAGCAGTCCGCTCCCACAGGGGGCTCCGGGGGACACTGAAGCTTTCTTT
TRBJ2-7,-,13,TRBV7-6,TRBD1,CASSLSTGYEQYF,TGTGCCAGCAGCTTATCGACAGGGTACGAGCAGTACTTC
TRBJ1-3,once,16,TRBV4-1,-,CASSQANGPGGNTIYF,TGCGCCAGCAGCCAAGCAAACGGTCCGGGGGGAAACACCATATATTTT
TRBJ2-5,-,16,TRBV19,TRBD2,CASSISLAGGRETQYF,TGTGCCAGTAGTATTTCGCTAGCGGGGGGGAGGGAGACCCAGTACTTC
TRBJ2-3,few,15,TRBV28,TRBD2,CASSPSGGPIHTQYF,TGTGCCAGCAGCCCCAGCGGGGGGCCCATCCATACGCAGTATTTT
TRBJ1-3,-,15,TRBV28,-,CASSLLGGFGNTIYF,TGTGCCAGCAGTTTATTGGGGGGCTTTGGAAACACCATATATTTT
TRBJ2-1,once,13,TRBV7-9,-,CASSLGSVNEQFF,TGTGCCAGCAGCTTAGGTAGCGTGAATGAGCAGTTCTTC
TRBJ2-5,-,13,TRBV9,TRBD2,CASNPGTMETQYF,TGTGCCAGCAACCCCGGGACTATGGAGACCCAGTACTTC
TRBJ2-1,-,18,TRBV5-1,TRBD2,CASSLVAGGLFSYNEQFF,TGCGCCAGCAGCTTGGTAGCGGGGGGGCTCTTCTCCTACAATGAGCAGTTCTTC
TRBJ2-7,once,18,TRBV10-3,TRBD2,CAISESTSGGPKFNEQYF,TGTGCCATCAGTGAGTCGACTAGCGGGGGGCCAAAGTTCAACGAGCAGTACTTC
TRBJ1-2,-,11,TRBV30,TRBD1,CAWAGGSGYTF,TGTGCCTGGGCAGGGGGCTCTGGCTACACCTTC
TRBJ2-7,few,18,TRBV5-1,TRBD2,CASSLAPLGGGAFNEQYF,TGCGCCAGCAGCTTGGCGCCTCTAGGCGGGGGGGCCTTCAACGAGCAGTACTTC
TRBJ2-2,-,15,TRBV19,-,CASSIDRGRTGELFF,TGTGCCAGTAGTATAGATAGAGGGAGAACCGGGGAGCTGTTTTTT